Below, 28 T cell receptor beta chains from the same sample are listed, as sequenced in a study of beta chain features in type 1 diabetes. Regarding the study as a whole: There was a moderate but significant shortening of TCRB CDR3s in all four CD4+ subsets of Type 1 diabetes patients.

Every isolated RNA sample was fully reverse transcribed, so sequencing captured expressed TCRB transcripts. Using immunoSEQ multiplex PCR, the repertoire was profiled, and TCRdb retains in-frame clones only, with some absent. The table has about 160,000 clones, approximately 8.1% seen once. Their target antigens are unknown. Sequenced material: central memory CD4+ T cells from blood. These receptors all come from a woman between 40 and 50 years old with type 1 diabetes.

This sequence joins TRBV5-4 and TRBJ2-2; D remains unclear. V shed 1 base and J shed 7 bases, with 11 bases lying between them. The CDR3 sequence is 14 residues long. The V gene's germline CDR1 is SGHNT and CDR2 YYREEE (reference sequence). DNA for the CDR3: TGTGCCAGCAGCTTGTTGTCTTACAGCGGGGAGCTGTTTTTT. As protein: CASSLLSYSGELFF.

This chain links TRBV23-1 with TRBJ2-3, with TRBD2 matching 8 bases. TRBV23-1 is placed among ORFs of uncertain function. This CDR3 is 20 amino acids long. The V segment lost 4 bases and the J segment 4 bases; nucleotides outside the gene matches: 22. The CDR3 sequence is CASSPPAGGLTCREPDTQYF. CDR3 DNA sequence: TGCGCCAGCAGTCCGCCGGCGGGGGGCCTGACCTGCCGCGAGCCAGATACGCAGTATTTT.

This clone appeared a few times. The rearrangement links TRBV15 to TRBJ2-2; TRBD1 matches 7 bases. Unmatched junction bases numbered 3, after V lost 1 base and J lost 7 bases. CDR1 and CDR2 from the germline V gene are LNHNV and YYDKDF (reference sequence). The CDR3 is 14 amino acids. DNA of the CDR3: TGTGCCACCAGCAGAGGGACAGGCGGCGGGGAGCTGTTTTTT. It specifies CATSRGTGGGELFF.

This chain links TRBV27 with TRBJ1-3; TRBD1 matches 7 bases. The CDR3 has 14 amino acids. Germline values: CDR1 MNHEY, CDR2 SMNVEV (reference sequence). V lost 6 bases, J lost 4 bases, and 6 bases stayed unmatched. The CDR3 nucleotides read TGTGCCAGCAGGAGACAGGGTTCGGGAAACACCATATATTTT. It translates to CASRRQGSGNTIYF.

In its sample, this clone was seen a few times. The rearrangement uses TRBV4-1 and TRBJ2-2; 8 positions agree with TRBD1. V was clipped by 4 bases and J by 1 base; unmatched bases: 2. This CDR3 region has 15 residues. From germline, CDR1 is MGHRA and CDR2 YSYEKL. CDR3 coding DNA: TGCGCCAGCAGCCGCGGACAGGGGAACACCGGGGAGCTGTTTTTT. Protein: CASSRGQGNTGELFF.

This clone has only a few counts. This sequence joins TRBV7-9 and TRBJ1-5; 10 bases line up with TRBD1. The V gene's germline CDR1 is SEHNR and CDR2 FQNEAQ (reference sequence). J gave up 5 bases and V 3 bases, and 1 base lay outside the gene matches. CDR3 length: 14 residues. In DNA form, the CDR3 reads TGTGCCAGCAGCTTGGACAGGGGGGATCAGCCCCAGCATTTT. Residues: CASSLDRGDQPQHF.

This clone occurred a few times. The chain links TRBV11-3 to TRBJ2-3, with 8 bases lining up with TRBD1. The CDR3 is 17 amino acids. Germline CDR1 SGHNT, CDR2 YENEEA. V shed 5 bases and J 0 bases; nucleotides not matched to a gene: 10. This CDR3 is CASSPDGQGRSTDTQYF. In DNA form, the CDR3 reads TGTGCCAGCAGCCCGGACGGACAGGGCCGGAGCACAGATACGCAGTATTTT.

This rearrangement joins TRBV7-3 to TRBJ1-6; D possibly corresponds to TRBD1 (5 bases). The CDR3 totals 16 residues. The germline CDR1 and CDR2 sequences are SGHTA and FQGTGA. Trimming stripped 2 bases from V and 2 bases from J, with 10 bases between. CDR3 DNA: TGTGCCAGCAGCTTAGCCGGGGGAGCCTATAATTCACCCCTCCACTTT. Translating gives CASSLAGGAYNSPLHF.

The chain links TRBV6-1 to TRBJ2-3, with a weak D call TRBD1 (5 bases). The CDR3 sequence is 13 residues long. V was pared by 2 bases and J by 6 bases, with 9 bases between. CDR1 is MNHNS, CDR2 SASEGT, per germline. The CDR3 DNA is TGTGCCAGCAGTGAACAGGGTTACGATACGCAGTATTTT. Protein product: CASSEQGYDTQYF.

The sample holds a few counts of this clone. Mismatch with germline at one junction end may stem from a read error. For the CDR3, the DNA is TGCGCCAGCAGCCAAGATTTTGTATCCACTGGGGAGCTGTTTTTT. This translates into CASSQDFVSTGELFF. The V call is TRBV7-2, the J call TRBJ2-2; D remains unclear. The CDR3 has 15 residues. Germline CDR1 SGHTA, CDR2 FQGNSA.

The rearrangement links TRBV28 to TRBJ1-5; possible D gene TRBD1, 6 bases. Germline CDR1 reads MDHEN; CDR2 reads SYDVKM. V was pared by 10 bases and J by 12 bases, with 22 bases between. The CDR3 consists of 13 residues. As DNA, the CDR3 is TGTGCCATCGGACAGTCTTCTCCAGCGAACCAGCATTTT. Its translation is CAIGQSSPANQHF. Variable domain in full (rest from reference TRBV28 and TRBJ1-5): DVKVTQSSRYLVKRTGEKVFLECVQDMDHENMFWYRQDPGLGLRLIYFSYDVKMKEKGDIPEGYSVSREKKERFSLILESASTNQTSMYLCAIGQSSPANQHFGDGTRLSIL.

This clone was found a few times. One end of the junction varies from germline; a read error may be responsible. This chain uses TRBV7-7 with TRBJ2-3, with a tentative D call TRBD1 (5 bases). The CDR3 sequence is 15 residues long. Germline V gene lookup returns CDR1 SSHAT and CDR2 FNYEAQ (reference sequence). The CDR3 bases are TGTGCTAGCAGCTTAGGGCGTGAAGGGGTAGATACGCAGTATTTT. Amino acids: CASSLGREGVDTQYF.

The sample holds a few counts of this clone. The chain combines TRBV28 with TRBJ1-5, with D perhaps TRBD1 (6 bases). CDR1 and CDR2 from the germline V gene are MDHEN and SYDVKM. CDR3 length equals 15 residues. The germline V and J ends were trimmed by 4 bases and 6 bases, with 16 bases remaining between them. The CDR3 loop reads CASSSPPRGGQPQHF. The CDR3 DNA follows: TGTGCCAGCAGTTCCCCCCCGAGAGGGGGTCAGCCCCAGCATTTT. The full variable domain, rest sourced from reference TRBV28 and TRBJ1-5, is DVKVTQSSRYLVKRTGEKVFLECVQDMDHENMFWYRQDPGLGLRLIYFSYDVKMKEKGDIPEGYSVSREKKERFSLILESASTNQTSMYLCASSSPPRGGQPQHFGDGTRLSIL.

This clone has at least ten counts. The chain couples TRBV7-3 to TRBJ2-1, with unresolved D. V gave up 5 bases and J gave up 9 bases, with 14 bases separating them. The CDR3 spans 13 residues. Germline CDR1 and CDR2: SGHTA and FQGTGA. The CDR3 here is CASSRSALGEQFF. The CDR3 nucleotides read TGTGCCAGCAGCCGGTCTGCCCTAGGTGAGCAGTTCTTC. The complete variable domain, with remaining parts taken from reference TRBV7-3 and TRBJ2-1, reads GAGVSQTPSNKVTEKGKYVELRCDPISGHTALYWYRQSLGQGPEFLIYFQGTGAADDSGLPNDRFFAVRPEGSVSTLKIQRTERGDSAVYLCASSRSALGEQFFGPGTRLTVL.

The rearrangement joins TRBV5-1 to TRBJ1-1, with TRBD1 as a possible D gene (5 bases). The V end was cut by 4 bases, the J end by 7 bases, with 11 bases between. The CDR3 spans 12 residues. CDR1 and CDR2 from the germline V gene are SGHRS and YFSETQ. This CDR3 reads CASSPGGVEAFF. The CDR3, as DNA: TGCGCCAGCAGCCCCGGGGGTGTTGAAGCTTTCTTT. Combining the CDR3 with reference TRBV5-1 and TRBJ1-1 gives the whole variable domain KAGVTQTPRYLIKTRGQQVTLSCSPISGHRSVSWYQQTPGQGLQFLFEYFSETQRNKGNFPGRFSGRQFSNSRSEMNVSTLELGDSALYLCASSPGGVEAFFGQGTRLTVV.

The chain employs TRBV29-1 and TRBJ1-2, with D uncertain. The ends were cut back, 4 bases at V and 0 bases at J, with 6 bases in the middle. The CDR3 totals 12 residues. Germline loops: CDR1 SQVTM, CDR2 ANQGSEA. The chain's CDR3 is CSVVRANYGYTF. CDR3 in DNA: TGCAGCGTTGTCCGCGCTAACTATGGCTACACCTTC.

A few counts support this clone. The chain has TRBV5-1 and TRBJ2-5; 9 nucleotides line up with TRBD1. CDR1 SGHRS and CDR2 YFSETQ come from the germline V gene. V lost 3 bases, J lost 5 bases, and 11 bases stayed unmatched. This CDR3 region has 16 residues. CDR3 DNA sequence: TGCGCCAGCAGCTCATCGCCACAGGGGGCGGGGGAGACCCAGTACTTC. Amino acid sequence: CASSSSPQGAGETQYF.

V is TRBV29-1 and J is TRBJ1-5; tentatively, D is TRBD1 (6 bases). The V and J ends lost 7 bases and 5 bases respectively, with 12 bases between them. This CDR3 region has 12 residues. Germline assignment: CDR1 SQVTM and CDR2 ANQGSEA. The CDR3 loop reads CSAGQRDQPQHF. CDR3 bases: TGCAGCGCTGGACAGAGAGATCAGCCCCAGCATTTT.

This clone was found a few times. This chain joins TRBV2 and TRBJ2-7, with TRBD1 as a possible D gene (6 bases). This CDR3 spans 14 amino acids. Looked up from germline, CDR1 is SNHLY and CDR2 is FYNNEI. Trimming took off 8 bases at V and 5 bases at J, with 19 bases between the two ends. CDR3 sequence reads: CASDKGVLGNEQYF. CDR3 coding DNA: TGTGCCAGCGATAAGGGGGTTTTGGGAAACGAGCAGTACTTC.

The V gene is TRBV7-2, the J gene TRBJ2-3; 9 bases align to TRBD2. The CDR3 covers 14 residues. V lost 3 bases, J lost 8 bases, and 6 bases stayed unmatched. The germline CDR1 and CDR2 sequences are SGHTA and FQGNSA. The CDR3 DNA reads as TGTGCCAGCAGCTTGGCGGGAGGGCCGCCTACGCAGTATTTT. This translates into CASSLAGGPPTQYF.

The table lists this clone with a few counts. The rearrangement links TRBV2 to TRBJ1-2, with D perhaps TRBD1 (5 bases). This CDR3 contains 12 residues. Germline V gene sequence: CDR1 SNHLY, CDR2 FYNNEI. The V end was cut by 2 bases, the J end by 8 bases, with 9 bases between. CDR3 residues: CASSELGRGYTF. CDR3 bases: TGTGCCAGCAGTGAATTGGGGCGAGGCTACACCTTC.

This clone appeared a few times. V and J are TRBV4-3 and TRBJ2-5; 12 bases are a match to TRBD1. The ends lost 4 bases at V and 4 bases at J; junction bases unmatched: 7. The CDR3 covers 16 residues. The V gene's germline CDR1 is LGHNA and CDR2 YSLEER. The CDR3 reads CASSPSGQGAGETQYF. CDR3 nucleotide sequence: TGCGCCAGCAGCCCCTCGGGACAGGGGGCGGGAGAGACCCAGTACTTC.

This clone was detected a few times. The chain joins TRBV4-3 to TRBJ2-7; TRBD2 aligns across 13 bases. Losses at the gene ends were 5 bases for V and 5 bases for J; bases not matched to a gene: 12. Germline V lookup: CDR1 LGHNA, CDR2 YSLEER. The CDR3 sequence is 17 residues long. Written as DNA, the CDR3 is TGCGCCAGCAGCACCCGGACTAGCGGGAGACTTAAAAACGAGCAGTACTTC. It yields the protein CASSTRTSGRLKNEQYF.

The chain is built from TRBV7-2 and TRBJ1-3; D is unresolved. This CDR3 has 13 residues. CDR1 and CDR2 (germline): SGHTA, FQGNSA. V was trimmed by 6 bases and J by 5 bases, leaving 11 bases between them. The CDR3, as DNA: TGTGCCAGCAGACAAGACAACCGAAACACCATATATTTT. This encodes CASRQDNRNTIYF.

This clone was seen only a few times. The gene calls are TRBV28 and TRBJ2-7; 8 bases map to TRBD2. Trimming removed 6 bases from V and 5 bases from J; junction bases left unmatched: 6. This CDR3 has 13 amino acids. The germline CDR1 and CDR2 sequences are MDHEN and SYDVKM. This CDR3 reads CASRPGGHNEQYF. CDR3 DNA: TGTGCCAGCAGGCCGGGGGGGCACAACGAGCAGTACTTC. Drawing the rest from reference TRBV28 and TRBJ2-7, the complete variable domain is DVKVTQSSRYLVKRTGEKVFLECVQDMDHENMFWYRQDPGLGLRLIYFSYDVKMKEKGDIPEGYSVSREKKERFSLILESASTNQTSMYLCASRPGGHNEQYFGPGTRLTVT.

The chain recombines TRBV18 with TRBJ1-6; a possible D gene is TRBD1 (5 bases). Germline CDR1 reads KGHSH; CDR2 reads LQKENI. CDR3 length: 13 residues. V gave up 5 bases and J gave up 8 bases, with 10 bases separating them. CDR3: CASSRGGDSPLHF. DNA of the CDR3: TGTGCCAGCTCAAGGGGAGGCGATTCACCCCTCCACTTT.

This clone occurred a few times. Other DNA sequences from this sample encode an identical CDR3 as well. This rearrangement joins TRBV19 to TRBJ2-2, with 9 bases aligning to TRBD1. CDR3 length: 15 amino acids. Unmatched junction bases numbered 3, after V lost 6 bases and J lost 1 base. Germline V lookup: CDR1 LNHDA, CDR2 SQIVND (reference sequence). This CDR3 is CASRGQGLNTGELFF. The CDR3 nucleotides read TGTGCCAGTAGGGGACAGGGCTTGAACACCGGGGAGCTGTTTTTT.

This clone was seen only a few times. The CDR3 reads CASSAQTSGTGGGDTQYF. The CDR3 nucleotides are TGTGCCAGCAGCGCTCAGACCTCCGGGACAGGGGGTGGAGATACGCAGTATTTT. The chain combines TRBV9 with TRBJ2-3, with 11 bases that match TRBD1. This CDR3 is built from 18 residues. V shed 3 bases and J 5 bases; nucleotides not matched to a gene: 14. Germline CDR1 is SGDLS and CDR2 is YYNGEE.